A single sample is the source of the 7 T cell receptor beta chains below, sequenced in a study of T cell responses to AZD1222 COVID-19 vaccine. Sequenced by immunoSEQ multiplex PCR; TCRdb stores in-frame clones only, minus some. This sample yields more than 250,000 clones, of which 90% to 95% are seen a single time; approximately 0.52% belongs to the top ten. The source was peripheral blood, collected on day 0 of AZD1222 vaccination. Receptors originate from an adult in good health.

The CDR3 region is CASRVRAGDNTEAFF. As DNA, the CDR3 is TGTGCCAGCAGAGTCAGGGCTGGGGATAACACTGAAGCTTTCTTT. V usage is TRBV2 and J usage is TRBJ1-1, with D perhaps TRBD1 (5 bases). CDR1 SNHLY and CDR2 FYNNEI come from the germline V gene. Trimming removed 6 bases from V and 2 bases from J, with 16 bases in between. The CDR3 extends over 15 amino acids.

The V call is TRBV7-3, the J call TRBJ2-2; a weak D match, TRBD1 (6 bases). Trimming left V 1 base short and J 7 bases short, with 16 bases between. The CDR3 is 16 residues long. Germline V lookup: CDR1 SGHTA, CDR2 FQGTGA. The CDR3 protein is CASSLIATGSGGELFF. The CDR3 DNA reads TGTGCCAGCAGCTTAATCGCTACAGGGTCCGGCGGGGAGCTGTTTTTT.

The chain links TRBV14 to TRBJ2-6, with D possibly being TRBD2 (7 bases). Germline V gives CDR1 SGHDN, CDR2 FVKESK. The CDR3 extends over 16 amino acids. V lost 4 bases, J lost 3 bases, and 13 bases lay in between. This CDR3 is CASSPGGLIGANVLTF. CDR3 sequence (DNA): TGTGCCAGCAGCCCGGGGGGCCTGATTGGGGCCAACGTCCTGACTTTC.

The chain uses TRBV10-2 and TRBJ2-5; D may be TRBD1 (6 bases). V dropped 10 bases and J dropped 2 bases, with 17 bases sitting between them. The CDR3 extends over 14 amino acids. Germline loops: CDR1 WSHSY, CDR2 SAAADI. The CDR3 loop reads CATKGGVGQETQYF. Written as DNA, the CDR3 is TGCGCCACCAAAGGGGGTGTAGGTCAAGAGACCCAGTACTTC.

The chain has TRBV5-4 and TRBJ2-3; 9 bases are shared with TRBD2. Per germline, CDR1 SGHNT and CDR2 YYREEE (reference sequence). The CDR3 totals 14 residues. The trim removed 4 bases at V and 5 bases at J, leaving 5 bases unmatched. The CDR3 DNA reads TGTGCCAGCAGCAGAGCGGGGGGCTTAGATACGCAGTATTTT. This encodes CASSRAGGLDTQYF.

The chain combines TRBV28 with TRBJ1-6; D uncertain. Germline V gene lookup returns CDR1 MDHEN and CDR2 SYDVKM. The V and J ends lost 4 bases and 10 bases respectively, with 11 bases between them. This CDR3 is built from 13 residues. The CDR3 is CASSSSPRSPLHF. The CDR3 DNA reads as TGTGCCAGCAGTTCCTCCCCCAGATCACCCCTCCACTTT.

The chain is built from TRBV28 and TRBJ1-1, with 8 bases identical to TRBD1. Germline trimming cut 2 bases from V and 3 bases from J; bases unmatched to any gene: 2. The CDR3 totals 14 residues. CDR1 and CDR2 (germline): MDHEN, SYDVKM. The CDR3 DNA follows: TGTGCCAGCAGTTTACAGGGGGCTTACACTGAAGCTTTCTTT. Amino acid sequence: CASSLQGAYTEAFF.